Listed below are T cell receptor beta chains from one sample, sequenced in a study of blood T cell repertoires in COVID-19. Sequencing was performed with immunoSEQ multiplex PCR; in TCRdb, only in-frame clones are kept and a portion is missing. The data show about 140,000 clones, with over 80% seen just once and 11% held by the top ten. The sample comprised PBMCs or T cells enriched from blood (not recorded which). The receptors were sampled from a man in his 60s who had recovered from COVID-19. CDR3s include the opening cysteine and the closing phenylalanine or tryptophan. Fields, in order: V gene, CDR3 length, J gene, clone size, D gene, CDR3 DNA, CDR3 protein. The D gene is left open where the match is weak. Not all rows give a size; the values are once, few, many and, for expanded clones, a class.

TRBV2	11	TRBJ2-7	.	.	TGTGCCAGCAGTTTAAGCCCCGAGCAGTACTTC	CASSLSPEQYF
TRBV7-8	17	TRBJ1-5	.	.	TGTGCCAGCAGCCCCGGTGGACAGTCATATAGCAATCAGCCCCAGCATTTT	CASSPGGQSYSNQPQHF
TRBV7-6	15	TRBJ2-1	.	TRBD2	TGTGCCAGCAGCTTACGAGCGGGGGCCTACAATGAGCAGTTCTTC	CASSLRAGAYNEQFF
TRBV6-5	16	TRBJ2-3	.	.	TGTGCCAGCAGTTACTCGGGTAGCGGTAGGGCAGATACGCAGTATTTT	CASSYSGSGRADTQYF
TRBV27	16	TRBJ1-1	.	TRBD1	TGTGCCAGCAGTCCCGAGGGACAGGGGAAGGGCACTGAAGCTTTCTTT	CASSPEGQGKGTEAFF
TRBV10-2	14	TRBJ1-3	.	TRBD1	TGCGCCAGCAGGGGGACAGGGTCTGGAAACACCATATATTTT	CASRGTGSGNTIYF
TRBV27	14	TRBJ1-1	.	TRBD1	TGTGCCAGCATCACGGGGACAGGCGGCACTGAAGCTTTCTTT	CASITGTGGTEAFF
TRBV28	14	TRBJ2-7	.	.	TGTGCCAGCAGTTCCCCCGCAGGGGCCTACGAGCAGTACTTC	CASSSPAGAYEQYF
TRBV4-2	17	TRBJ1-1	once	TRBD1	TGTGCCAGCAGCCATGAAGCCGGGACAGGGCTGAACACTGAAGCTTTCTTT	CASSHEAGTGLNTEAFF
TRBV14	16	TRBJ2-1	.	TRBD2	TGTGCCAGCAGCCAAGATGGCAGCGGGAGGATCAATGAGCAGTTCTTC	CASSQDGSGRINEQFF
TRBV9	14	TRBJ2-3	.	.	TGTGCCAGCAGCGTAGCAGGCAGCACAGATACGCAGTATTTT	CASSVAGSTDTQYF
TRBV3-1/TRBV3-2	15	TRBJ2-7	.	TRBD1	TGTGCCAGCAGCCCTCTGCCCGGGACAGGGCCCGAGCAGTACTTC	CASSPLPGTGPEQYF
TRBV2	13	TRBJ1-3	.	.	TGTGCCAGCAGAGGGGTTACAGGAAACACCATATATTTT	CASRGVTGNTIYF
TRBV28	14	TRBJ2-7	.	TRBD2	TGTGCCAGCAGTTTAAGCGGGATCCCCCCCGAGCAGTACTTC	CASSLSGIPPEQYF
TRBV30	17	TRBJ1-5	once	.	TGTGCCTGGAGTGTAGGGAGTGACGCGCGCCCCAATCAGCCCCAGCATTTT	CAWSVGSDARPNQPQHF
TRBV11-3	15	TRBJ2-5	.	TRBD1	TGTGCCAGCAGCTTAATGACAGGGGGTCGAGAGACCCAGTACTTC	CASSLMTGGRETQYF
TRBV2	12	TRBJ2-1	.	.	TGTGCCAGCAGTAGGACAGACAATGAGCAGTTCTTC	CASSRTDNEQFF
TRBV24-1	14	TRBJ1-1	.	.	TGTGCCGCCGGTGAGAACAGGGCGGACACTGAAGCTTTCTTT	CAAGENRADTEAFF
TRBV4-1	16	TRBJ1-4	.	.	TGCGCCAGCAGCCAAGATCCAGGACTGGCGAATGAAAAACTGTTTTTT	CASSQDPGLANEKLFF
TRBV7-9	16	TRBJ2-1	.	TRBD1	TGTGCCAGCAGCTTCCTCCCAGGGACAGAGTCCAATGAGCAGTTCTTC	CASSFLPGTESNEQFF
TRBV2	15	TRBJ1-5	.	.	TGTGCCAGCAGTGATGGGGGCTATAGCAATCAGCCCCAGCATTTT	CASSDGGYSNQPQHF
TRBV7-3	13	TRBJ1-2	.	.	TGTGCCAGCAGCCAGTTCCCCGGCGGTGGCTACACCTTC	CASSQFPGGGYTF
TRBV11-2	12	TRBJ1-5	.	.	TGTGCCAGCAGCTTAGGGGGCGGGCCCCAGCATTTT	CASSLGGGPQHF
TRBV7-6	19	TRBJ2-5	.	TRBD2	TGTGCCAGCAGCTTATTCCCCCTAGCGGGGGGGCCGGAACAAGAGACCCAGTACTTC	CASSLFPLAGGPEQETQYF
TRBV5-6	13	TRBJ1-6	.	.	TGTGCCAGCAGCCCGCCGAGTAATTCACCCCTCCACTTT	CASSPPSNSPLHF
TRBV12-5	14	TRBJ2-7	.	TRBD1	TGTGCTAGTGCCCCGGGACAGGGCCCCTACGAGCAGTACTTC	CASAPGQGPYEQYF
TRBV5-4	15	TRBJ1-3	.	TRBD1	TGTGCCAGCAGCCGCGGGACAGACTCTGGAAACACCATATATTTT	CASSRGTDSGNTIYF
TRBV7-6	15	TRBJ2-1	few	.	TGTGCCAGCAGCCCACAGGGTTGGGGGTACAATGAGCAGTTCTTC	CASSPQGWGYNEQFF
TRBV11-2	14	TRBJ1-3	.	.	TGTGCCAGCAGCTTTTGGACACCGGGAAACACCATATATTTT	CASSFWTPGNTIYF
TRBV2	14	TRBJ2-2	few	TRBD1	TGTGCCAGCAGTGAACCAACAGGGGCTGGGGAGCTGTTTTTT	CASSEPTGAGELFF
TRBV7-9	16	TRBJ2-1	.	TRBD2	TGTGCCAGCAGCCCCTCCTTCAGCGGGGGGCCGGGTGAGCAGTTCTTC	CASSPSFSGGPGEQFF
TRBV24-1	15	TRBJ1-5	.	.	TGTGCCACCAGTGATACCCAGGCCTTAAATCAGCCCCAGCATTTT	CATSDTQALNQPQHF
TRBV6-5	15	TRBJ2-7	few	TRBD2	TGTGCCAGCAGCTCTCCGGGACTAGCGGGGTACGAGCAGTACTTC	CASSSPGLAGYEQYF
TRBV30	14	TRBJ2-7	.	TRBD1	TGTGCCTGGAGTACGACAGGGGGTATTCACGAGCAGTACTTC	CAWSTTGGIHEQYF
TRBV5-4	18	TRBJ2-3	.	TRBD2	TGTGCCAGCAGCTTTGGGGGTCCCACTAGCGGGGGCTGGGATACGCAGTATTTT	CASSFGGPTSGGWDTQYF
TRBV18	16	TRBJ1-6	.	.	TGTGCCAGCTCACCACCAGGGAGCTCCTATAATTCACCCCTCCACTTT	CASSPPGSSYNSPLHF
TRBV2	13	TRBJ2-7	.	.	TGTGCCAGCACTAAAGCGACGGGTTCCGAGCAGTACTTC	CASTKATGSEQYF
TRBV19	15	TRBJ1-1	.	.	TGTGCCAGTAAAAGGGACATTACATTGAACACTGAAGCTTTCTTT	CASKRDITLNTEAFF
TRBV5-1	16	TRBJ2-1	.	.	TGCGCCAGCAGCTTGGCTGGACAGATTGTGCTTAATGAGCAGTTCTTC	CASSLAGQIVLNEQFF
TRBV7-3	17	TRBJ2-3	.	.	TGTGCCAGCAGCCCAAAAGGCCCAGGGTCTGGGACAGATACGCAGTATTTT	CASSPKGPGSGTDTQYF
TRBV5-1	14	TRBJ2-7	.	TRBD1	TGCGCCAGCAGAAGGGACAGGGACCCCTACGAGCAGTACTTC	CASRRDRDPYEQYF
TRBV28	14	TRBJ2-3	.	TRBD2	TGTGCCAGCAGCCCTAGCGGGTACACAGATACGCAGTATTTT	CASSPSGYTDTQYF
TRBV5-4	15	TRBJ1-6	.	TRBD1	TGTGCCAGCAGCCTCGGGACAGTTAGGAATTCACCCCTCCACTTT	CASSLGTVRNSPLHF
TRBV19	13	TRBJ1-2	.	TRBD1	TGTGCCAGTAACGGACAGGGGACTTATGGCTACACCTTC	CASNGQGTYGYTF
TRBV29-1	13	TRBJ2-2	.	.	TGCAGCGTTGAATGGACTTGGACCGGGGAGCTGTTTTTT	CSVEWTWTGELFF
TRBV7-9	16	TRBJ2-3	.	.	TGTGCCAGCAGCTTACCGGGGGGCCCAAGTACAGATACGCAGTATTTT	CASSLPGGPSTDTQYF
TRBV5-4	15	TRBJ2-7	.	TRBD2	TGTGCCAGCAGCCCCGGGGCTAGCGGGTTCTACGAGCAGTACTTC	CASSPGASGFYEQYF
TRBV7-9	16	TRBJ2-1	.	TRBD2	TGTGCCAGCAGCTCCAGGACTAGCGAGGGCTACAATGAGCAGTTCTTC	CASSSRTSEGYNEQFF
TRBV27	15	TRBJ1-1	.	TRBD1	TGTGCCAGCAGTTTCCGGACAGGGGTCGACACTGAAGCTTTCTTT	CASSFRTGVDTEAFF
TRBV7-9	13	TRBJ2-7	.	TRBD2	TGTGCCAGCAGCCAGGGACTATCCGCCGAGCAGTACTTC	CASSQGLSAEQYF
TRBV5-1	15	TRBJ2-1	.	.	TGCGCCAGCAGCTATAGCGGTAGCTCCTACAATGAGCAGTTCTTC	CASSYSGSSYNEQFF
TRBV5-5	15	TRBJ2-1	.	.	TGTGCCAGCAGCTTGGTAGGGGGCTCCTACAATGAGCAGTTCTTC	CASSLVGGSYNEQFF
TRBV7-2	15	TRBJ2-1	.	TRBD1	TGTGCCAGCAGCACCGGGACAGGGAGCGACAATGAGCAGTTCTTC	CASSTGTGSDNEQFF
TRBV9	16	TRBJ2-3	few	TRBD2	TGTGCCAGCAGTGGGGTAGCGGGAGGCCAAGGGGATACGCAGTATTTT	CASSGVAGGQGDTQYF
TRBV6-5	15	TRBJ1-1	.	.	TGTGCCAGCAGCCGTGAAGGGGCAATTTTCACTGAAGCTTTCTTT	CASSREGAIFTEAFF